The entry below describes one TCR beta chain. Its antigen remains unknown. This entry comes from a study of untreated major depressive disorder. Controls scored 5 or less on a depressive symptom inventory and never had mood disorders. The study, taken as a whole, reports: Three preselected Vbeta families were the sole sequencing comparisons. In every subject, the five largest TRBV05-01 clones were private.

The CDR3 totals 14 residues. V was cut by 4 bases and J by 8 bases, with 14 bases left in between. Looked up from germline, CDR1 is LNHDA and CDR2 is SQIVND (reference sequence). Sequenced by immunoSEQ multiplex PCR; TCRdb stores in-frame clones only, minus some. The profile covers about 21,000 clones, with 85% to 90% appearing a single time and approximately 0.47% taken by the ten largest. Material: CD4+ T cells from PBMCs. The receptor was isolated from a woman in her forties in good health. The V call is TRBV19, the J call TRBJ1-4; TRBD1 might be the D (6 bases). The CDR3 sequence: CASSKQGWNEKLFF. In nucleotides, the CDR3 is TGTGCCAGTAGTAAGCAGGGGTGGAACGAAAAACTGTTTTTT.